Below, one TCR beta chain is given with its context. This table comes from immunoSEQ multiplex PCR, and its TCRdb copy is limited to in-frame clones, with some not included. The sample includes around 67,000 clones, about 92% of them seen just once. The data are from a study of control samples from healthy donors and cancer patients. The V and J ends lost 8 bases and 6 bases, in that order; junction bases with no gene match: 2. CDR1 is SGHVS, CDR2 FNYEAQ, per germline. The CDR3 totals 11 residues. This chain links TRBV7-6 with TRBJ2-3; 7 positions agree with TRBD2. Material: PBMCs. The TCR sequence derives from a man in his sixties with colorectal cancer. CDR3 sequence (DNA): TGTGCCAGCTGGGGAGGGGATACGCAGTATTTT. Amino acid sequence: CASWGGDTQYF. The entire variable domain, with the rest obtained from reference TRBV7-6 and TRBJ2-3, is as follows: GAGVSQSPRYKVTKRGQDVALRCDPISGHVSLYWYRQALGQGPEFLTYFNYEAQQDKSGLPNDRFSAERPEGSISTLTIQRTEQRDSAMYRCASWGGDTQYFGPGTRLTVL.